The rows below give T cell receptor beta chains drawn from one sample of a study of cytomegalovirus exposure and HLA in healthy donors. Sequencing used immunoSEQ multiplex PCR; TCRdb keeps in-frame clones, though not all of them. Of around 130,000 clones in the sample, 81% are singletons; the top ten hold 0.55% to 0.85%. Specimen: PBMCs. Receptors were obtained from a young man in good health and CMV-seronegative. The CDR3 runs from the conserved cysteine through the conserved F or W. A D gene is named only where the DNA matches it firmly. Expanded clones get a size class; other rows say once, few or many, or leave the size out.

CASSPQLAGKGEQYF,TGTGCCAGCAGCCCGCAGTTAGCGGGGAAGGGAGAGCAGTACTTC,TRBV9,TRBJ2-7,TRBD2,-
CASSLETANTEAFF,TGCGCCAGCAGCTTGGAGACAGCGAACACTGAAGCTTTCTTT,TRBV5-1,TRBJ1-1,-,-
CASSYPLGTEAFF,TGTGCCAGCAGTTACCCACTAGGGACTGAAGCTTTCTTT,TRBV6-6,TRBJ1-1,-,-
CASSYSSVQPQHF,TGTGCCAGCAGTTACTCGAGTGTCCAGCCCCAGCATTTT,TRBV6-5,TRBJ1-5,-,-
CASSLIPGGGNSPLHF,TGCGCCAGCAGCCTGATTCCAGGGGGAGGTAATTCACCCCTCCACTTT,TRBV5-1,TRBJ1-6,TRBD1,many
CAISGLGSGDKVDVTGELFF,TGTGCCATCAGTGGGTTAGGGTCAGGGGACAAAGTCGATGTAACCGGGGAGCTGTTTTTT,TRBV10-3,TRBJ2-2,-,-
CAWSVMYPGGTDTQYF,TGTGCCTGGAGTGTAATGTATCCCGGGGGCACAGATACGCAGTATTTT,TRBV30,TRBJ2-3,-,-
CASSYSRVVIGELFF,TGTGCCAGCAGTTACTCACGCGTGGTCATCGGGGAGCTGTTTTTT,TRBV27,TRBJ2-2,-,-
CASRTGGRQAAFF,TGCGCCAGCAGAACGGGGGGGCGTCAGGCGGCTTTCTTT,TRBV5-1,TRBJ1-1,-,-
CASSDWRGGQDEQFF,TGCGCCAGCAGTGATTGGCGGGGGGGTCAGGATGAGCAGTTCTTC,TRBV10-1,TRBJ2-1,TRBD2,-